This TCR beta chain was recovered during a study of shared clonotypes between healthy human individuals. General observations from the study: Sequencing depth was expected to influence donor clonotype sharing. Naive CD4 clonotypes were shared across a few donors at around 5%.

The study ran the assay at deep level. The data were produced by immunoSEQ multiplex PCR, yet TCRdb's version contains in-frame clones alone and is incomplete. In the table there are fewer than 130,000 clones, 67% of which are singletons. This clone was counted once. The antigen is undetermined. The study drew its donors from healthy HIV-negative adults without recent acute infections or vaccinations. Unmatched junction bases numbered 14, after V lost 4 bases and J lost 6 bases. The CDR3 sequence is 15 residues long. Germline CDR1 reads GTSNPN; CDR2 reads SVGIG (reference sequence). Sample: memory CD8+ T cells sorted from blood. Subset here: CD45RO+ cells pooled with CCR7-negative TemRA cells. The V and J genes are TRBV30 and TRBJ2-7; 8 nucleotides agree with TRBD1. The receptor was isolated from a woman aged 25 to 39 in good health. DNA for the CDR3: TGTGCCTGGATCCTATTGCCCGCAGGGGGCAGCGAGCAGTACTTC. It translates to CAWILLPAGGSEQYF.